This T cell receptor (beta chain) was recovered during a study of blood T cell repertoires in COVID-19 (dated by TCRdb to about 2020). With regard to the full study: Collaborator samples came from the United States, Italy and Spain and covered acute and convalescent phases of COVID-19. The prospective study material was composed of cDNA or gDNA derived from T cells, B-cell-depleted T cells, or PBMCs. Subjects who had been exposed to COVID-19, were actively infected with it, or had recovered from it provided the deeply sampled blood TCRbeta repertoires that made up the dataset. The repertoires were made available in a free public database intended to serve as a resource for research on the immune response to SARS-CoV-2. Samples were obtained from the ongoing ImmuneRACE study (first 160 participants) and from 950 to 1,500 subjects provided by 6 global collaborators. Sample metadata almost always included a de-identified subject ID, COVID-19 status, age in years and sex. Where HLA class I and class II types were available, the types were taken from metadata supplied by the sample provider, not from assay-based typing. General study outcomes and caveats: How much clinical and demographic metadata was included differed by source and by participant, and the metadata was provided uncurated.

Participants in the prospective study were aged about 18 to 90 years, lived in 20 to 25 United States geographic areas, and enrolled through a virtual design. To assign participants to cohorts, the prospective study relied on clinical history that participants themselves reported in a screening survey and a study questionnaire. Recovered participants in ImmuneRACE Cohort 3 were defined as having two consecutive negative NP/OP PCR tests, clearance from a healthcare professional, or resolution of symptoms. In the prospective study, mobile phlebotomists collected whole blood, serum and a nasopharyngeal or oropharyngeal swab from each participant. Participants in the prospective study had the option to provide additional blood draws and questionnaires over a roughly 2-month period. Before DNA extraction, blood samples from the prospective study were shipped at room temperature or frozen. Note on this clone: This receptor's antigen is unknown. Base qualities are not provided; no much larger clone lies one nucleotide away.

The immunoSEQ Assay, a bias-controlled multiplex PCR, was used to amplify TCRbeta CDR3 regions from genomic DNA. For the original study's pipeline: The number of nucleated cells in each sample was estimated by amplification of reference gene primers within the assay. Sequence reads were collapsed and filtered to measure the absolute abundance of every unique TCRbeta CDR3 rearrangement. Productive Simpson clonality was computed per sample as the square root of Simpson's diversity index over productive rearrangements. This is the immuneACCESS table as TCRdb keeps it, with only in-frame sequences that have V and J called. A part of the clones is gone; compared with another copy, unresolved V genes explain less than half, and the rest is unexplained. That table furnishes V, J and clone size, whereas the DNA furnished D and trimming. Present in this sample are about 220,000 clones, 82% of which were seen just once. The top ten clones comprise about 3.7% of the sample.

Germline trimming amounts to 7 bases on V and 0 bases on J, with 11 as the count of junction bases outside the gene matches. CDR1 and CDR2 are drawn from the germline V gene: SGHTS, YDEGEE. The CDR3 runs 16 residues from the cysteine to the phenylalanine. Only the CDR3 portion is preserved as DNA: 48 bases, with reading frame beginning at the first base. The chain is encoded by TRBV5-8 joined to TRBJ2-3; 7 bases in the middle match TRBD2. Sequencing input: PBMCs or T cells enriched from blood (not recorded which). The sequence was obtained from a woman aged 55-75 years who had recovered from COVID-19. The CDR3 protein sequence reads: CASASGGGTSTDTQYF. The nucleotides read TGTGCCAGCGCTTCCGGCGGGGGAACTAGCACAGATACGCAGTATTTT. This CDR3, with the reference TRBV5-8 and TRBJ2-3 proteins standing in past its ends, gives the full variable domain EAGVTQSPTHLIKTRGQQATLRCSPISGHTSVYWYQQALGLGLQFLLWYDEGEERNRGNFPPRFSGRQFPNYSSELNVNALELEDSALYLCASASGGGTSTDTQYFGPGTRLTVL.